This entry lists 7 T cell receptor beta chains sequenced from one sample in a study of post-analysis software for immune sequencing data. Whole-study findings and limits: Patients carried roughly five TRBV segments more frequently than controls did, and TRBV5-6, TRBV5-1 and TRBV20-1 were among them.

These receptors have no known antigen. TCR beta libraries were prepared from cDNA with unique molecular identifiers. TCRdb analysed the PCR reads with MiXCR anew, one entry per CDR3 protein. The sample consists of about 460,000 distinct CDR3 sequences, under 55% of them appearing once. Sequencing was performed on blood. The receptors stem from a girl under 18 with multiple sclerosis.

The DNA for the CDR3 is TGTGCCAGCAGTGGGGACAGGGCGATCGAGACCCAGTACTTC. Protein sequence: CASSGDRAIETQYF. The chain is built from TRBV2 and TRBJ2-5, with 9 bases lining up with TRBD1. Germline trimming cut 4 bases from V and 5 bases from J; bases unmatched to any gene: 5. Looked up from germline, CDR1 is SNHLY and CDR2 is FYNNEI. The CDR3 totals 14 residues.

About this clonotype itself: This is likely a read error, given that the CDR3 carries no conserved phenylalanine or tryptophan at its end. The chain joins TRBV27 to TRBJ1-2; 8 bases fit TRBD1. The CDR3 has 15 residues. The V gene's germline CDR1 is MNHEY and CDR2 SMNVEV (reference sequence). V lost 6 bases, J lost 3 bases, and 9 bases stayed unmatched. The CDR3 DNA reads TGTGCCAGCAGATCGTACAGGGGGATCGACTATGGCTACACCTGC. It translates to CASRSYRGIDYGYTC.

The CDR3 reads CASSLGAENQETQYF. CDR3 bases: TGCGCCAGCAGCTTGGGAGCGGAGAACCAAGAGACTCAGTACTTC. J is TRBJ2-7 and V is TRBV5-1; the D gene is possibly TRBD2 (5 bases). The CDR3 has 15 residues. Trimming took 0 bases from V and 10 from J, leaving 20 bases between them. The germline V gene encodes CDR1 SGHRS and CDR2 YFSETQ.

In its sample, this clonotype was seen a few times. J is TRBJ2-2 and V is TRBV27; 15 bases are shared with TRBD2. CDR1 MNHEY and CDR2 SMNVEV come from the germline V gene (reference sequence). Trimming took 5 bases from V and 5 from J; bases not matched to a gene: 9. This CDR3 comprises 18 residues. CDR3 amino acids: CASSVGTSGRIRTGELFF. CDR3 bases: TGTGCCAGCAGTGTAGGGACTAGCGGGAGGATCAGGACCGGGGAGCTGTTTTTT.

This clonotype has only a few counts. This chain links TRBV5-1 with TRBJ2-5; 7 positions agree with TRBD1. This CDR3 comprises 15 residues. Germline trimming cut 4 bases from V and 3 bases from J; bases unmatched to any gene: 9. Germline V gene lookup returns CDR1 SGHRS and CDR2 YFSETQ. The DNA for the CDR3 is TGCGCCAGCAGCCCACTCCCCGGGACAGAAGAGACCCAGTACTTC. Protein: CASSPLPGTEETQYF.

A few counts support this clonotype. The chain links TRBV20-1 to TRBJ2-1; 9 bases agree with TRBD1. CDR3 length: 14 amino acids. In germline, CDR1 is DFQATT, CDR2 SNEGSKA (reference sequence). The junction had 6 bases not matched to a gene; V was cut back by 5 bases and J by 4 bases. CDR3 in amino acids: CSAEDRGPYNEQFF. DNA of the CDR3: TGCAGTGCTGAGGACAGGGGACCTTACAATGAGCAGTTCTTC.

This clonotype occurred a few times. The chain combines TRBV7-3 with TRBJ2-1, with D perhaps TRBD2 (6 bases). Germline V gene lookup returns CDR1 SGHTA and CDR2 FQGTGA. This CDR3 is built from 16 residues. V was cut by 5 bases and J by 5 bases, with 19 bases left in between. CDR3 sequence reads: CASSRVGAGYNNEQFF. CDR3 bases: TGTGCCAGCAGCCGCGTCGGGGCGGGATATAACAATGAGCAGTTCTTC.